Sequencing of this TCR beta chain was carried out in a study of T cell responses to AZD1222 COVID-19 vaccine. Findings of the study overall: Donors were largely white British and mainly female; clonal diversity was possibly underestimated. Repertoires in all cases were sampled only once the peak T cell response had passed. Reportedly, close to half of spike-specific TCRs are directed against unmutated variant regions.

Whether given at about 4 or about 12 weeks, second doses were pooled. V lost 0 bases, J lost 7 bases, and 7 bases lay in between. Germline lookup yields CDR1 SGHNT and CDR2 YYREEE (reference sequence). The CDR3 contains 13 residues. The count of this clone is one. Its antigen is not known. Sequenced by immunoSEQ multiplex PCR; TCRdb stores in-frame clones only, minus some. The sample contains around 130,000 clones, around 87% of which appear only once. This TCR was recovered from an adult who received the AZD1222 COVID-19 vaccine. Material: peripheral blood, obtained 28 days after the second AZD1222 dose. The chain couples TRBV5-4 to TRBJ1-4; D uncertain. The CDR3 nucleotides read TGTGCCAGCAGCTTGGGGGCAGGTGAAAAACTGTTTTTT. As protein: CASSLGAGEKLFF.